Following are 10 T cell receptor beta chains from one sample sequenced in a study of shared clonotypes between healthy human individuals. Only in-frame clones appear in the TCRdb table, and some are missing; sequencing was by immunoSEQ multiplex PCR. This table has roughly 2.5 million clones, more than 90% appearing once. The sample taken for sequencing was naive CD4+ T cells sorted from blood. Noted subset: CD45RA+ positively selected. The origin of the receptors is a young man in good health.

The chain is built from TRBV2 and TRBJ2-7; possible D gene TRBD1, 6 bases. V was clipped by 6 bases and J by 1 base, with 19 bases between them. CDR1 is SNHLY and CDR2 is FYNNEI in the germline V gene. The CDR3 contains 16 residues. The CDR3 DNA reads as TGTGCCAGCAGCTTGGAACGGGACACGACTTCCTACGAGCAGTACTTC. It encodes CASSLERDTTSYEQYF. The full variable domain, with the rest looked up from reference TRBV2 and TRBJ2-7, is EPEVTQTPSHQVTQMGQEVILRCVPISNHLYFYWYRQILGQKVEFLVSFYNNEISEKSEIFDDQFSVERPDGSNFTLKIRSTKLEDSAMYFCASSLERDTTSYEQYFGPGTRLTVT.

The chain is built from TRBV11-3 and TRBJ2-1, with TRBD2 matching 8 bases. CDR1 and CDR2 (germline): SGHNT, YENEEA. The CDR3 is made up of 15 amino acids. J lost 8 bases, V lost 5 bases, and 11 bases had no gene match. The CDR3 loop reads CASSLGSDGGDEQFF. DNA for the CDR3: TGTGCCAGCAGCCTTGGAAGTGACGGGGGGGATGAGCAGTTCTTC.

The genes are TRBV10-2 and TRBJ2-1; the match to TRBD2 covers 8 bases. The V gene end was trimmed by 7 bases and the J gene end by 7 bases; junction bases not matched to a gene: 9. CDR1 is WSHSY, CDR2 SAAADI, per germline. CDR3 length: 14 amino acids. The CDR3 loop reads CASMSAGGRNEQFF. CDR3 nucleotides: TGCGCCAGCATGTCGGCGGGGGGAAGGAATGAGCAGTTCTTC.

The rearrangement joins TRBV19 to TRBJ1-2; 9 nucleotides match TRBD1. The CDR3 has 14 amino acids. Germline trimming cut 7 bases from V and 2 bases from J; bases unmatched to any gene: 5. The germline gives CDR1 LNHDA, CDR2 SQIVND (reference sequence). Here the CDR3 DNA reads TGTGCCAGTACCCTGGGACAGGGCAACTATGGCTACACCTTC. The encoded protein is CASTLGQGNYGYTF. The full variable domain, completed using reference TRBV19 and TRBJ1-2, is DGGITQSPKYLFRKEGQNVTLSCEQNLNHDAMYWYRQDPGQGLRLIYYSQIVNDFQKGDIAEGYSVSREKKESFPLTVTSAQKNPTAFYLCASTLGQGNYGYTFGSGTRLTVV.

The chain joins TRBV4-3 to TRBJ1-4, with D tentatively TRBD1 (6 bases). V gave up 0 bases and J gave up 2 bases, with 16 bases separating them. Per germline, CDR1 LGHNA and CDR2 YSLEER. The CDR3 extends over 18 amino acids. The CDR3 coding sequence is TGCGCCAGCAGCCAAGATCTGAGCAGGGGAGGGACTAATGAAAAACTGTTTTTT. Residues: CASSQDLSRGGTNEKLFF.

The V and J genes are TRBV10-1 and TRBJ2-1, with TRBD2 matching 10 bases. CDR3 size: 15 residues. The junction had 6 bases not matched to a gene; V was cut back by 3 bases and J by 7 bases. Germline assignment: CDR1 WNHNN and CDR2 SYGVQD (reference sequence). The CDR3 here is CASSDGAGGRNEQFF. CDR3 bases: TGCGCCAGCAGTGATGGAGCGGGGGGGCGAAATGAGCAGTTCTTC.

In DNA form, the CDR3 reads TGTGCCAGCAGCAGAACAGTGGGTCATCAGCCCCAGCATTTT. This translates into CASSRTVGHQPQHF. This rearrangement joins TRBV6-5 to TRBJ1-5; D gene ambiguous. V dropped 6 bases and J dropped 5 bases, with 14 bases sitting between them. The CDR3 covers 14 residues. In germline, CDR1 is MNHEY, CDR2 SVGAGI.

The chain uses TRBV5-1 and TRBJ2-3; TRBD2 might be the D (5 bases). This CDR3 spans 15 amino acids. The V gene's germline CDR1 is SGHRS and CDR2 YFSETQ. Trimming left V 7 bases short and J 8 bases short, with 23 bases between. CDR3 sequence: CASLSRIGTRGTQYF. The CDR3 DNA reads TGCGCCAGCCTCAGCCGGATCGGAACTAGAGGTACGCAGTATTTT.

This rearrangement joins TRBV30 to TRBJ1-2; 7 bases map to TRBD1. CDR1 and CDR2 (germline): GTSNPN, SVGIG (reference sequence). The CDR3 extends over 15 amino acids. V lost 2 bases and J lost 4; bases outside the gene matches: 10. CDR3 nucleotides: TGTGCCTGGAGTAGTGAGATACAGGGGCTCTATGGCTACACCTTC. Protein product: CAWSSEIQGLYGYTF.

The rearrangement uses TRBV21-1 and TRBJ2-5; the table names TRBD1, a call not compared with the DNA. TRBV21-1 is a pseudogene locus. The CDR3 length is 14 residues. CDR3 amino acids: CASTLNQDQETQYF. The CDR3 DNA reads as TGTGCCAGCACCTTAAACCAGGACCAAGAGACCCAGTACTTC.